The 4 T cell receptor beta chains below were found in one sample sequenced in a study of blood T cells in healthy people across ages. It was with a sample-barcoded 5' primer and a J-beta primer mix that a second PCR of roughly 6 to 12 cycles was run. TCRdb analysed the 5' RACE reads with MiXCR anew, one entry per CDR3 protein. The table records 1,500,000 or so distinct CDR3 sequences, about 42% of them present only once. The sequenced sample consisted of blood. These receptors were taken from a woman younger than 35 in good health.

This clonotype was recorded only once. V gene TRBV20-1 combines with J gene TRBJ1-1; D might be TRBD1 (5 bases). The CDR3 runs 15 residues. Germline lookup yields CDR1 DFQATT and CDR2 SNEGSKA (reference sequence). V was shortened by 0 bases and J by 0 bases, with 11 bases between the two germline ends. CDR3 sequence (DNA): TGCAGTGCTAGAGATCATACAGGCATGAACACTGAAGCTTTCTTT. The encoded protein is CSARDHTGMNTEAFF.

This clonotype was observed many times. The chain links TRBV7-2 to TRBJ2-7; D is undetermined. This CDR3 contains 12 residues. CDR1 is SGHTA, CDR2 FQGNSA, per germline. V was trimmed by 1 base and J by 7 bases, leaving 8 bases between them. CDR3 protein: CASSLVGNEQYF. The CDR3 bases are TGTGCCAGCAGCTTAGTGGGGAATGAGCAGTACTTC.

Points on this clonotype: A much larger clone differs from this one at a single base, so this may be a read error. The chain recombines TRBV6-6 with TRBJ1-2; unclear D gene. The V end lost 1 base, the J end lost 1 base, and 16 bases lay between the germline ends. This CDR3 is 17 amino acids long. Germline V gives CDR1 MNHNY, CDR2 SVGAGI (reference sequence). In DNA, the CDR3 is TGTGCCAGCAGTTACTTTTTAGACGGACTCCTTAACTATGGCTACACCTTC. This sequence encodes CASSYFLDGLLNYGYTF.

This clonotype was seen only once. The chain uses TRBV20-1 and TRBJ2-7, with D possibly being TRBD2 (7 bases). The J call may be wrong; the DNA end is better matched by TRBJ2-5. This CDR3 is built from 12 residues. Germline V CDR1 and CDR2: DFQATT, SNEGSKA (reference sequence). The CDR3 region has the DNA TGCAGTGCTCAGGGGAGGGCAGAGACCCAGTACTTC. The encoded protein is CSAQGRAETQYF.